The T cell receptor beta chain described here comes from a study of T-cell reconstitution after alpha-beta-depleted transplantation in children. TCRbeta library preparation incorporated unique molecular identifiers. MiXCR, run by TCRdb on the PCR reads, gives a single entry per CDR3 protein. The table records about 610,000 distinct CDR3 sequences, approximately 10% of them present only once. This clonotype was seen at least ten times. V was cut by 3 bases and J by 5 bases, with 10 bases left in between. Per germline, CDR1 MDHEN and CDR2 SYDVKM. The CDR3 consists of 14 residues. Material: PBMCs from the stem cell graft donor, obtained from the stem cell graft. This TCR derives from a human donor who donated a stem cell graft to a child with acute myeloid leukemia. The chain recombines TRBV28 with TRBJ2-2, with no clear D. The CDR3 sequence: CASSFYTTTGELFF. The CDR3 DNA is TGTGCCAGCAGTTTCTACACGACTACCGGGGAGCTGTTTTTT.